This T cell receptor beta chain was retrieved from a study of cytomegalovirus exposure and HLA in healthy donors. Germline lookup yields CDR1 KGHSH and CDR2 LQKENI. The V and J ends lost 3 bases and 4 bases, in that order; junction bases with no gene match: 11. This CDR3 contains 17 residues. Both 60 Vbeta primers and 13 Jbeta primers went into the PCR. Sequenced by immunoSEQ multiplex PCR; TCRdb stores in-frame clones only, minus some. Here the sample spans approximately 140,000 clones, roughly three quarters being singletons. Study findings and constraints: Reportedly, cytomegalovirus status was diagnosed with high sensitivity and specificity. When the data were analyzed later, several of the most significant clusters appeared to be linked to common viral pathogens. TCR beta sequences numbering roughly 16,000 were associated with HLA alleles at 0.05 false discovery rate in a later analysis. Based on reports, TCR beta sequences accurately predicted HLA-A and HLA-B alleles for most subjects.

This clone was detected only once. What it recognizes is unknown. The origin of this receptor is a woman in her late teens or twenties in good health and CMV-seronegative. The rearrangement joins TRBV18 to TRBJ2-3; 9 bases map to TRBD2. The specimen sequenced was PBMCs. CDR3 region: CASSPGISGRVSDTQYF. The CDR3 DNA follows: TGTGCCAGCTCACCGGGAATTAGCGGGAGAGTTTCAGATACGCAGTATTTT.